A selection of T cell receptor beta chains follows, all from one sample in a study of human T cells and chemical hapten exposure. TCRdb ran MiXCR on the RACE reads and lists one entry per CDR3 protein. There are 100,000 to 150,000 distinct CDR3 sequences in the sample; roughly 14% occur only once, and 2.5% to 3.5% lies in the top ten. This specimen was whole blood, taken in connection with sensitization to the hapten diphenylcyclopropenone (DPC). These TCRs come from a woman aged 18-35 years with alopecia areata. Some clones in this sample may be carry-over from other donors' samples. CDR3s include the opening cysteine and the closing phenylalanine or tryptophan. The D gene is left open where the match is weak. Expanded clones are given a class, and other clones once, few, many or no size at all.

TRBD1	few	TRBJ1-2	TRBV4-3	TGCGCCAGCAGCCGCGGACAGGGGGCCTACACCTTC	CASSRGQGAYTF
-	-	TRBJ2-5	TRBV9	TGTGCCAGCAGCGTGACCCACCGGGAGACCCAGTACTTC	CASSVTHRETQYF
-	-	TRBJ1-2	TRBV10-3	TGTGCCATCAGTGTCGACCGTGCTAACTATGGCTACACCTTC	CAISVDRANYGYTF
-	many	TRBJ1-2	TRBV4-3	TGCGCCAGCAGCCAACTCAGACAAAGCAGGGGCTACACCTTC	CASSQLRQSRGYTF
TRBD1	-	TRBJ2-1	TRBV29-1	TGCAGCGTTGAACTCCAGGGGGCACGGCAGTTCTTC	CSVELQGARQFF
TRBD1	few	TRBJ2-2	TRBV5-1	TGCGCCAGCAGCTTCGAAAATCAGGGGGTTTCCGGGGAGCTGTTTTTT	CASSFENQGVSGELFF
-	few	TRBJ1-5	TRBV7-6	TGTGCCAGCAGCTTAGCGACCGGGCAGCCCCAGCATTTT	CASSLATGQPQHF
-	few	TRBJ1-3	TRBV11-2	TGTGCCAGCAGCTCGACAGGAAACACCATATATTTT	CASSSTGNTIYF
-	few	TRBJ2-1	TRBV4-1	TGCGCCAGCAGCCAAGTGAGGTGGCAAGCCGCTTATAATGAGCAGTTCTTC	CASSQVRWQAAYNEQFF
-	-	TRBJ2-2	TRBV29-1	TGCAGCGTTGAAGTGGGGGTCTATGGGACCGGGGAGCTGTTTTTT	CSVEVGVYGTGELFF
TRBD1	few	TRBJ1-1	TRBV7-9	TGTGCCAGCAGCCGGACTGTGACAGGGACAAGCAATGGCACTGAAGCTTTCTTT	CASSRTVTGTSNGTEAFF
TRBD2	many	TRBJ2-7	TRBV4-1	TGCGCCAGCAGTCCTCAGACTAGCGGGGGCTACGAGCAGTACTTC	CASSPQTSGGYEQYF
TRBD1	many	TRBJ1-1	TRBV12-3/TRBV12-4	TGTGCCAGCAGTGGGGTGGGACAGGGGCCTGAAGCTTTCTTT	CASSGVGQGPEAFF
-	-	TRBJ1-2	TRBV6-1	TGTGCCAGCAGTGCAACCGCTAACTATGGCTACACCTTC	CASSATANYGYTF
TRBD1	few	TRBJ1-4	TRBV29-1	TGCAGCGGTGGACAGGGAGGGAATGAAAAACTGTTTTTT	CSGGQGGNEKLFF
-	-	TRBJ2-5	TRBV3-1	TGTGCCAGCAGCCAAGATCAGGGATCCGACCCGGGGGAAGAGACCCAGTACTTC	CASSQDQGSDPGEETQYF
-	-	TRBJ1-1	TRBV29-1	TGCAGCATTGGCATGGGGCCTGAAGCTTTCTTT	CSIGMGPEAFF
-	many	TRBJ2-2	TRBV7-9	TGTGCCAGCAGCTCTGGGGGGTTAGAGAACACCGGGGAGCTGTTTTTT	CASSSGGLENTGELFF
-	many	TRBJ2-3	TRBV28	TGTGCCAGCAGTTCCCCCGACAGGTTTGGCACAGATACGCAGTATTTT	CASSSPDRFGTDTQYF
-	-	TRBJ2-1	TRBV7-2	TGTGCCAGCAGCAAACAGGGCCGCAGCTCCTACAATGAGCAGTTCTTC	CASSKQGRSSYNEQFF
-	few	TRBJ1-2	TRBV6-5	TGTGCCAGCAGCCGAACAACGGACTATGGCTACACCTTC	CASSRTTDYGYTF
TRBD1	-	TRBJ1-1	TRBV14	TGTGCCAGCAGCCCAGATCAGGGGGAAATAGTCGCTGAAGCTTTCTTT	CASSPDQGEIVAEAFF
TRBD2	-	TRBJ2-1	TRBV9	TGTGCCAGCAGCCCAAGCGGGGTATGGCAGTTCTTC	CASSPSGVWQFF
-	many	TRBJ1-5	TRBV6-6	TGTGCCAGCAGCCCCACGAAGGGGGGGAGCAATCAGCCCCAGCATTTT	CASSPTKGGSNQPQHF
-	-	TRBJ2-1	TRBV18	TGTGCCAGCTCCCCCTCTCCCAATGAGCAGTTCTTC	CASSPSPNEQFF
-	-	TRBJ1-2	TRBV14	TGTGCCAGCAGCCAATCAAACAGAATTGCTGGCTACACCTTC	CASSQSNRIAGYTF
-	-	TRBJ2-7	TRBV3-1	TGTGCCAGCAGCCGAGACCCGGGGGAGCAGTACTTC	CASSRDPGEQYF
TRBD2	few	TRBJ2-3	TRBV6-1	TGTGCCAGCAGTGTGATTGGGACTAGAGGGAGCGCAGATACGCAGTATTTT	CASSVIGTRGSADTQYF
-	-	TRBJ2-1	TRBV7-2	TGTGCCAGCAGCCCGGTCAAGAGCTCCTACAATGAGCAGTTCTTC	CASSPVKSSYNEQFF
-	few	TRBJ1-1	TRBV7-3	TGTGCCAGCAGCTTGTGGGGAAACACTGAAGCTTTCTTT	CASSLWGNTEAFF
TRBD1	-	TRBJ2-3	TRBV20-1	TGCAGTGCTAGAGATGCCGGGACAGGGTTCACAGATACGCAGTATTTT	CSARDAGTGFTDTQYF
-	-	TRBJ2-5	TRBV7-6	TGTGCCAGCAGCTTGTCCCGCCAAGAGACCCAGTACTTC	CASSLSRQETQYF
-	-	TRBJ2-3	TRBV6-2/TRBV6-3	TGTGCCAGCAGACGGGGGGCCACAAATACGCAGTATTTT	CASRRGATNTQYF
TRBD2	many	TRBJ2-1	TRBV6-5	TGTGCCAGCCGACTAGCGGGGCAAAATGAGCAGTTCTTC	CASRLAGQNEQFF
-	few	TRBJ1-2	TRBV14	TGTGCCAGCAGCCAAGATGCCAGGGGTCGTGGCTACACCTTC	CASSQDARGRGYTF
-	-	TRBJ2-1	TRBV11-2	TGTGCCAGCAGCTTAGACGGGCGAAGCTCCTACAATGAGCAGTTCTTC	CASSLDGRSSYNEQFF
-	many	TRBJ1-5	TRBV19	TGTGCCAGTAGTACAGGTACCAATCAGCCCCAGCATTTT	CASSTGTNQPQHF
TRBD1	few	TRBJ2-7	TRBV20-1	TGCAGTGTCTTGGACCCCGGGACAGCCTCGGACGAGCAGTACTTC	CSVLDPGTASDEQYF
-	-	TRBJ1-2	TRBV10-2	TGCGCCAGCAGCCTTAAAGACAGGCCCGGGACCTTC	CASSLKDRPGTF
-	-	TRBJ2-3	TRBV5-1	TGCGCCAGCAGCTTCCTTACTAGCACAGATACGCAGTATTTT	CASSFLTSTDTQYF
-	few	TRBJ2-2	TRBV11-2	TGTGCCAGCAGCCCTATCGCCCCCAGGGTCGGCACCGGGGAGCTGTTTTTT	CASSPIAPRVGTGELFF
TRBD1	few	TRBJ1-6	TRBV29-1	TGCAGCGTTGCCTTGGGGACAGGGAGTTCGCCCCTCCACTTT	CSVALGTGSSPLHF
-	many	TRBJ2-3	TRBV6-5	TGTGCCAGCAGTTCGGGGGGCAGGGGCACAGATACGCAGTATTTT	CASSSGGRGTDTQYF
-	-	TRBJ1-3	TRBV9	TGTGCCAGCAGCGTAGCCACAGGCTCTGGAAACACCATATATTTT	CASSVATGSGNTIYF
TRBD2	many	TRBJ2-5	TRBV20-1	TGCAGTGCTAAAGGTTTTCGGGAGGCCCAAGAGACCCAGTACTTC	CSAKGFREAQETQYF
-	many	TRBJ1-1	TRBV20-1	TGCAGTGCTAGAAGCGATGCCACTGAAGCTTTCTTT	CSARSDATEAFF